This is a list of T cell receptor beta chains from one sample in a study of blood T cells in healthy people across ages. TCRdb processed the 5' RACE reads anew with MiXCR; each CDR3 protein has one entry. Here the sample spans about 780,000 distinct CDR3 sequences, around 45% being singletons. Sequencing was done on a sample of blood. Source of these receptors: a man aged 80 or over in good health. CDR3s include the opening cysteine and the closing phenylalanine or tryptophan. Each record gives: V gene, clone size, J gene, D gene, CDR3 DNA, CDR3 protein. A D gene is named only where the DNA matches it firmly. Clone size is given for some rows only: seen once, a few or many times, or a class if the clone is expanded.

>TRBV7-9|-|TRBJ2-4|TRBD2
TGTGCCAGCAGCTCCCTACTAGCGGGAGGGCGAGAGCAGTACTTC
CASSSLLAGGREQYF
>TRBV20-1|many|TRBJ1-1|TRBD1
TGCAGTGCGATAAACAGGGGCCGGATGAACACTGAAGCTTTCTTT
CSAINRGRMNTEAFF
>TRBV20-1|-|TRBJ2-5|TRBD2
TGCAGTGCTAGAGAAAGTAGCGGGAGTAGGGGGACCCAGTACTTC
CSARESSGSRGTQYF
>TRBV29-1|-|TRBJ2-2|TRBD2
TGCAGCGTCGAAGGTCTGGCGGGAGGGTTCCCCGGGGAGCTGTTTTTT
CSVEGLAGGFPGELFF
>TRBV20-1|few|TRBJ2-1|TRBD2
TGCAGTGCTAGGTCTAGCGGGAGCCCAGGCAATGAGCAGTTCTTC
CSARSSGSPGNEQFF
>TRBV7-2|many|TRBJ2-3|-
TGTGCCAGCAGCCGTTCGCGGGATACGCAGTATTTT
CASSRSRDTQYF
>TRBV20-1|many|TRBJ2-7|-
TGCAGTGCTAGAGCGGACGACGAGCAGTACTTC
CSARADDEQYF
>TRBV25-1|few|TRBJ1-2|-
TGTGCCAGCAGTGAGGTATTACATGGCTACACCTTC
CASSEVLHGYTF
>TRBV20-1|-|TRBJ2-7|-
TGCAGTGCTAGCCGAGATCTTTCCTACGAGCAGTACTTC
CSASRDLSYEQYF
>TRBV28|-|TRBJ1-2|-
TGTGCCAGCAGCCGACAGTCCTCTTACTATGGCTACACCTTC
CASSRQSSYYGYTF
>TRBV2|few|TRBJ2-7|TRBD2
TGTGCCAGCAAATCTGGGAGTAGCGGGCTTTTTTACGAGCAGTACTTC
CASKSGSSGLFYEQYF
>TRBV12-3/TRBV12-4|-|TRBJ2-2|-
TGTGCCAGCAGTCCCGCAGGGCCGAACACCGGGGAGCTGTTTTTT
CASSPAGPNTGELFF
>TRBV20-1|-|TRBJ2-7|-
TGCAGTGCCAGGCAGGGCCAACCCCCTTACGAGCAGTACTTC
CSARQGQPPYEQYF
>TRBV5-1|-|TRBJ1-6|-
TGCGCCAGCAGCTTGGAAAGGGGAACCGGTAATTCACCCCTCCACTTT
CASSLERGTGNSPLHF
>TRBV10-3|-|TRBJ2-2|-
TGTGCCATCAGTGAGTTGGGCCCTGCGAACACCGGGGAGCTGTTTTTT
CAISELGPANTGELFF
>TRBV7-8|-|TRBJ2-4|-
TGTGCCAGCAGCTTAGCGGGCTTCGGAATAGGTCTGGAGACCCCGTACTTC
CASSLAGFGIGLETPYF
>TRBV28|few|TRBJ2-1|TRBD2
TGTGCCAGCAGCACGGGGGCGGGAGGCCCCTACAATGAGCAGTTCTTC
CASSTGAGGPYNEQFF
>TRBV20-1|few|TRBJ2-1|TRBD1
TGCAGTGCTAGAGAACAAAACACAGGGGCCTACAATGAGCAGTTCTTC
CSAREQNTGAYNEQFF
>TRBV5-1|-|TRBJ2-1|-
TGCGCCAGCGGCTTGGGAATAGCCGACCTCGACAATGAGCAGTTCTTC
CASGLGIADLDNEQFF
>TRBV6-2/TRBV6-3|few|TRBJ2-1|TRBD2
TGTGCCAGCAGAACACTAGCGGAAGAGTTTAACAATGAGCAGTTCTTC
CASRTLAEEFNNEQFF
>TRBV7-9|-|TRBJ2-2|-
TGTGCCAGCAGCTTTGCTGCGGCCGGGGAGCTGTTTTTT
CASSFAAAGELFF
>TRBV27|-|TRBJ1-5|-
TGTGTCAGCAGTTTCAGGGTTAATCAGCCCCAGCATTTT
CVSSFRVNQPQHF
>TRBV30|-|TRBJ2-3|-
TGTGCCTGGAGTGGGGGGAACACAGATACGCAGTATTTT
CAWSGGNTDTQYF
>TRBV6-6|few|TRBJ1-1|-
TGTGCCAGCAGACTAAAGGGGGTGGGGATTGAAGCTTTCTTT
CASRLKGVGIEAFF
>TRBV7-2|many|TRBJ2-1|-
TGTGCCAGCAGGGGACCTGGGGAGTGGCAGTTCTTC
CASRGPGEWQFF
>TRBV6-5|few|TRBJ2-7|-
TGTGCCAGCAACCCCTTAGGCACTGGTGAGCAGTACTTC
CASNPLGTGEQYF
>TRBV5-6|once|TRBJ1-1|TRBD1
TGTGCCAGCAGCGGATCGGGACAGCCGAACACTGAAGCTTTCTTT
CASSGSGQPNTEAFF
>TRBV27|-|TRBJ1-2|TRBD1
TGTGCCGTCAGGGGACAGGCAGGATATGGCTACACCTTC
CAVRGQAGYGYTF
>TRBV6-2/TRBV6-3|few|TRBJ1-1|TRBD1
TGTGCCAGCACCTCTATTAGGGCCTCAGGGGGCACTGAAGCTTTCTTT
CASTSIRASGGTEAFF
>TRBV10-3|many|TRBJ2-5|-
TGTGCCATCAGTGAGTCTTCGGAGACCCAGTACTTC
CAISESSETQYF
>TRBV29-1|few|TRBJ1-1|-
TGCAGCGTTGAAATAAACACTGAAGCTTTCTTT
CSVEINTEAFF
>TRBV18|-|TRBJ2-7|TRBD1
TGTGCCAGCTCACCGAGGACGGGACAGGACGAGCAGTACTTC
CASSPRTGQDEQYF
>TRBV20-1|-|TRBJ2-5|TRBD1
TGCAGTGCTAGATTGACAGGGCGAGAGACCCAGTACTTC
CSARLTGRETQYF
>TRBV6-1|-|TRBJ1-1|-
TGTGCCAGCACTCTCCAGGGAGCCACTGAAGCTTTCTTT
CASTLQGATEAFF
>TRBV7-8|few|TRBJ2-3|-
TGTGCCAGCAGCTTAGACAGCGGTCCAGATACGCAGTATTTT
CASSLDSGPDTQYF